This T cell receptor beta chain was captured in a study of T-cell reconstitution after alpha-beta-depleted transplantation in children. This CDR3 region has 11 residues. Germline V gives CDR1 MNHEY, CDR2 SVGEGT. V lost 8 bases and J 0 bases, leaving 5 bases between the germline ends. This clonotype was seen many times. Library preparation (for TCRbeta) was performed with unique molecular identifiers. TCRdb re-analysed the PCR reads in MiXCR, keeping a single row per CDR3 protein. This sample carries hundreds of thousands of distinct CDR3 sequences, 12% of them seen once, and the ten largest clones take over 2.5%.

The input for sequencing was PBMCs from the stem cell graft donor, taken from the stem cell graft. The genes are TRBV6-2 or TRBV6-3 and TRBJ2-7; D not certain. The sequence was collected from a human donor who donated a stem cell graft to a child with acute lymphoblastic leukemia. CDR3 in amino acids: CASWSSYEQYF. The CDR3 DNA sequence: TGTGCCAGCTGGAGCTCCTACGAGCAGTACTTC.